The 28 T cell receptor beta chains in this list originate from one sample, sequenced in a study of vaccination and CD4 T cells after COVID-19. The treatment here: roughly 10-day PBMC culture with coronavirus spike peptide pools or control peptides (ViraFEST assay). No antigen has been assigned to these receptors. With the Oncomine TCR Beta short-read assay, DNA from cultured CD4+ T cells was sequenced. MiXCR, run by TCRdb on the PCR reads, gives a single entry per CDR3 protein. The sample holds about 20,000 distinct CDR3 sequences; roughly 44% are singletons and the top ten take approximately 12%. The material sequenced was cultured CD4+ T cells from blood. The receptors here all came from a human donor with COVID-19.

V gene TRBV7-2 combines with J gene TRBJ1-4; 8 bases agree with TRBD1. The V gene end was trimmed by 3 bases and the J gene end by 4 bases; junction bases not matched to a gene: 1. CDR3 length equals 14 residues. From germline, CDR1 is SGHTA and CDR2 FQGNSA. The CDR3 protein is CASSFRGLNEKLFF. CDR3 in DNA: TGTGCCAGCAGCTTCAGGGGGCTTAATGAAAAACTGTTTTTT.

The V and J genes are TRBV6-1 and TRBJ2-3, with D tentatively TRBD2 (5 bases). This CDR3 comprises 13 residues. Trimming stripped 5 bases from V and 4 bases from J, with 10 bases between. CDR1 is MNHNS, CDR2 SASEGT, per germline. CDR3 in amino acids: CASSRDYADTQYF. The CDR3, as DNA: TGTGCCAGCAGTAGAGACTACGCAGATACGCAGTATTTT.

The V gene is TRBV6-2 or TRBV6-3, the J gene TRBJ1-1; no clear D. With 0 bases removed from V and 0 bases from J, the gap between germline ends came to 8 bases. Germline values: CDR1 MNHEY, CDR2 SVGEGT. This CDR3 spans 15 amino acids. The DNA for the CDR3 is TGTGCCAGCAGTTACTCAGCGACAATGAACACTGAAGCTTTCTTT. Protein sequence: CASSYSATMNTEAFF.

The chain employs TRBV19 and TRBJ1-6; D unclear. Trimming pared 2 bases from V and 10 bases from J, leaving 6 bases between. This CDR3 contains 12 residues. Germline V CDR1 and CDR2: LNHDA, SQIVND (reference sequence). This CDR3 reads CASSIRGSPLHF. For the CDR3, the DNA is TGTGCCAGTAGTATACGCGGCTCACCCCTCCACTTT.

V usage is TRBV5-4 and J usage is TRBJ2-3; TRBD2 matches at 14 bases. Germline values: CDR1 SGHNT, CDR2 YYREEE (reference sequence). The CDR3 runs to 15 residues. V lost 5 bases, J lost 5 bases, and 4 bases stayed unmatched. CDR3 sequence reads: CASRTSGGAGDTQYF. The CDR3 nucleotides are TGTGCCAGCAGGACTAGCGGGGGGGCCGGAGATACGCAGTATTTT.

This clonotype was counted a few times. The chain uses TRBV2 and TRBJ1-2; tentative D call: TRBD1 (5 bases). The length of the CDR3 is 13 residues. The germline V gene encodes CDR1 SNHLY and CDR2 FYNNEI. Trimming removed 5 bases at V and 5 bases at J, with 12 bases between. The CDR3 sequence: CASSHDSVYGYTF. DNA of the CDR3: TGTGCCAGCAGTCACGACAGTGTGTATGGCTACACCTTC.

The chain joins TRBV28 to TRBJ1-4; tentatively, D is TRBD1 (6 bases). The CDR3 totals 14 residues. Germline assignment: CDR1 MDHEN and CDR2 SYDVKM. V dropped 4 bases and J dropped 8 bases, with 14 bases sitting between them. The DNA of the CDR3 is TGTGCCAGCAGTTCCGGGACATCCTGGGAAAAACTGTTTTTT. It encodes CASSSGTSWEKLFF. Variable domain in full (rest from reference TRBV28 and TRBJ1-4): DVKVTQSSRYLVKRTGEKVFLECVQDMDHENMFWYRQDPGLGLRLIYFSYDVKMKEKGDIPEGYSVSREKKERFSLILESASTNQTSMYLCASSSGTSWEKLFFGSGTQLSVL.

This sequence joins TRBV12-3 or TRBV12-4 and TRBJ1-6, with a possible D match to TRBD1 (5 bases). The CDR3 has 18 amino acids. Trimming shortened V by 5 bases and J by 4 bases, and 21 bases separated the two germline ends. CDR3 coding DNA: TGTGCCAGCAGTCCCAGGGTCGTTAAGCAGGCTTATAATTCACCCCTCCACTTT. It yields the protein CASSPRVVKQAYNSPLHF.

This chain links TRBV6-1 with TRBJ2-1; 14 nucleotides align to TRBD2. Per germline, CDR1 MNHNS and CDR2 SASEGT. Losses at the gene ends were 10 bases for V and 9 bases for J; bases not matched to a gene: 5. CDR3 length equals 13 residues. The CDR3 sequence: CATTSGGVFEQFF. The CDR3 DNA reads as TGTGCCACGACTAGCGGGGGGGTATTTGAGCAGTTCTTC.

J is TRBJ1-6 and V is TRBV12-3 or TRBV12-4; 7 bases agree with TRBD1. The length of the CDR3 is 13 residues. Trimming cost V 6 bases and J 8 bases; bases outside gene matches: 4. DNA of the CDR3: TGTGCCAGCAGGGGGACAGAGTATTCACCCCTCCACTTT. Translation gives CASRGTEYSPLHF.

This clonotype has just a few counts. The chain carries TRBV20-1 and TRBJ2-2; weak D call: TRBD1 (5 bases). This CDR3 region has 12 residues. Germline V gene data show CDR1 as DFQATT and CDR2 as SNEGSKA (reference sequence). Trimming took off 7 bases at V and 2 bases at J, with 8 bases between the two ends. In DNA form, the CDR3 reads TGCAGTGTCCAGGGAAACACCGGGGAGCTGTTTTTT. Amino acid sequence: CSVQGNTGELFF.

This clonotype has a handful of counts. The rearrangement uses TRBV28 and TRBJ1-5; 7 nucleotides align to TRBD1. The CDR3 contains 15 residues. V dropped 7 bases and J dropped 8; count of bases not matched to a gene: 14. Germline CDR1 is MDHEN and CDR2 is SYDVKM. The CDR3 protein is CASTPPPQGKEPQHF. CDR3 nucleotide sequence: TGTGCCAGCACCCCCCCCCCACAGGGGAAAGAGCCCCAGCATTTT.

This clonotype came up a few times. The gene calls are TRBV20-1 and TRBJ2-7, with 9 bases lining up with TRBD1. The CDR3 totals 14 residues. The trim removed 5 bases at V and 5 bases at J, leaving 10 bases unmatched. Per the germline V gene, CDR1 is DFQATT and CDR2 is SNEGSKA (reference sequence). The CDR3 region is CSAGNTGGWNEQYF. CDR3 nucleotides: TGCAGTGCTGGAAACACAGGGGGCTGGAACGAGCAGTACTTC.

The chain is built from TRBV20-1 and TRBJ1-2; D remains ambiguous. V was pared by 2 bases and J by 7 bases, with 20 bases between. Germline CDR1 reads DFQATT; CDR2 reads SNEGSKA (reference sequence). The CDR3 is made up of 15 amino acids. The CDR3 region is CSARSSAGFSFGYTF. Written as DNA, the CDR3 is TGCAGTGCTAGATCGTCGGCCGGATTCTCGTTTGGCTACACCTTC.

The chain links TRBV7-2 to TRBJ1-3; D not certain. CDR1 SGHTA and CDR2 FQGNSA come from the germline V gene. The V and J ends lost 3 bases and 7 bases respectively, with 10 bases between them. CDR3 size: 13 residues. The CDR3 protein is CASSLGMGNTIYF. In DNA form, the CDR3 reads TGTGCCAGCAGCTTGGGGATGGGGAACACCATATATTTT. Full variable domain (missing parts from reference TRBV7-2 and TRBJ1-3): GAGVSQSPSNKVTEKGKDVELRCDPISGHTALYWYRQSLGQGLEFLIYFQGNSAPDKSGLPSDRFSAERTGGSVSTLTIQRTQQEDSAVYLCASSLGMGNTIYFGEGSWLTVV.

The chain carries TRBV24-1 and TRBJ2-3; D might be TRBD2 (6 bases). The CDR3 length is 16 residues. The germline gives CDR1 KGHDR, CDR2 SFDVKD. Trimming pared 4 bases from V and 2 bases from J, leaving 15 bases between. The CDR3 here is CATSDVAAGPTDTQYF. CDR3 bases: TGTGCCACCAGTGACGTCGCAGCGGGCCCCACAGATACGCAGTATTTT.

This clonotype was counted a few times. The J gene is TRBJ1-2, the V gene TRBV7-2, with D possibly being TRBD1 (6 bases). The germline V gene encodes CDR1 SGHTA and CDR2 FQGNSA. Trimming cost V 5 bases and J 0 bases, with 10 bases left between them. This CDR3 contains 14 residues. Here the CDR3 DNA reads TGTGCCAGCAGCCCAGACAGGTCTAACTATGGCTACACCTTC. Its protein product is CASSPDRSNYGYTF.

This clonotype occurred a few times. The chain uses TRBV20-1 and TRBJ1-6; weak D call: TRBD1 (5 bases). Germline CDR1 and CDR2: DFQATT and SNEGSKA (reference sequence). The germline V and J ends were trimmed by 2 bases and 3 bases, with 11 bases remaining between them. The CDR3 contains 15 residues. CDR3 protein: CSARPGTGYNSPLHF. CDR3 coding DNA: TGCAGTGCTAGACCGGGGACTGGCTATAATTCACCCCTCCACTTT.

The chain employs TRBV6-1 and TRBJ2-3; 11 bases agree with TRBD2. The CDR3 totals 15 residues. V lost 4 bases and J lost 4; bases outside the gene matches: 4. Looked up from germline, CDR1 is MNHNS and CDR2 is SASEGT. CDR3 DNA sequence: TGTGCCAGCAGTGTCCTTAGCGGGGGGGCAGATACGCAGTATTTT. Translation gives CASSVLSGGADTQYF.

CDR3 loop: CASSTPDVYEQYF. In DNA form, the CDR3 reads TGTGCCAGCAGTACGCCGGACGTCTACGAGCAGTACTTC. The rearrangement uses TRBV25-1 and TRBJ2-7; D gene uncertain. The V gene lost 5 bases and the J gene lost 3 bases, with 11 bases spanning the gap. CDR3 length: 13 amino acids. Germline assignment: CDR1 MGHDK and CDR2 SYGVNS.

The chain has TRBV2 and TRBJ1-1, with D uncertain. The CDR3 is made up of 14 amino acids. V dropped 1 base and J dropped 0 bases, with 6 bases sitting between them. The germline CDR1 and CDR2 sequences are SNHLY and FYNNEI. CDR3 sequence reads: CASSEERVNTEAFF. CDR3 DNA: TGTGCCAGCAGTGAAGAACGAGTGAACACTGAAGCTTTCTTT.

This clonotype has more than one count but fewer than ten. The chain links TRBV11-2 to TRBJ1-1, with 7 bases matching TRBD1. Germline values: CDR1 SGHAT, CDR2 FQNNGV. The CDR3 is made up of 13 amino acids. V gave up 5 bases and J gave up 6 bases; unmatched junction bases: 6. CDR3: CASSHPGQPEAFF. CDR3 nucleotide sequence: TGTGCCAGCAGCCACCCGGGACAGCCTGAAGCTTTCTTT.

V is TRBV2 and J is TRBJ1-1, with TRBD1 matching 7 bases. There are 16 residues in the CDR3. Germline CDR1 reads SNHLY; CDR2 reads FYNNEI. V lost 5 bases to trimming and J lost 1 base; unmatched junction nucleotides: 10. The CDR3 sequence: CASSKDRSLTNTEAFF. The CDR3 DNA sequence: TGTGCCAGCAGTAAGGACAGGAGTCTAACGAACACTGAAGCTTTCTTT.

J is TRBJ2-1 and V is TRBV19; D is possibly TRBD2 (6 bases). The CDR3 loop spans 14 amino acids. V shed 4 bases and J shed 5 bases, with 12 bases lying between them. The V gene's germline CDR1 is LNHDA and CDR2 SQIVND (reference sequence). CDR3 protein: CASSRGELNNEQFF. The CDR3 DNA reads TGTGCCAGTAGTAGGGGGGAACTAAACAATGAGCAGTTCTTC.

The rearrangement joins TRBV7-2 to TRBJ1-2; 9 nucleotides agree with TRBD1. Germline CDR1 is SGHTA and CDR2 is FQGNSA. V lost 5 bases, J lost 5 bases, and 6 bases stayed unmatched. The CDR3 is 14 amino acids. The CDR3 DNA reads TGTGCCAGCAGCCTAACAGGGGGCTATTATGGCTACACCTTC. Protein: CASSLTGGYYGYTF.

The chain has TRBV6-1 and TRBJ1-4; 10 nucleotides match TRBD1. Germline V lookup: CDR1 MNHNS, CDR2 SASEGT. Trimming took 6 bases from V and 5 from J; bases not matched to a gene: 12. The CDR3 has 17 residues. The CDR3 DNA is TGTGCCAGCAGCATAATATGGAGGACAGGGGGAAATGAAAAACTGTTTTTT. The encoded protein is CASSIIWRTGGNEKLFF.

This clonotype was counted a few times. The chain is built from TRBV2 and TRBJ1-2; a possible D gene is TRBD1 (5 bases). This CDR3 has 14 residues. Germline V lookup: CDR1 SNHLY, CDR2 FYNNEI. The V end was cut by 7 bases, the J end by 6 bases, with 18 bases between. DNA of the CDR3: TGTGCCAGCACCGGGGTCCGCAGGGAGCATGGCTACACCTTC. Translated, it gives CASTGVRREHGYTF.

The chain links TRBV27 to TRBJ2-4, with a possible D match to TRBD2 (5 bases). V gave up 1 base and J gave up 7 bases, with 11 bases separating them. CDR3 length: 14 residues. Germline V gene sequence: CDR1 MNHEY, CDR2 SMNVEV (reference sequence). Here the CDR3 reads CASSLFRDRNIQYF. The CDR3 DNA reads as TGTGCCAGCAGTTTATTCCGGGATAGGAACATTCAGTACTTC.